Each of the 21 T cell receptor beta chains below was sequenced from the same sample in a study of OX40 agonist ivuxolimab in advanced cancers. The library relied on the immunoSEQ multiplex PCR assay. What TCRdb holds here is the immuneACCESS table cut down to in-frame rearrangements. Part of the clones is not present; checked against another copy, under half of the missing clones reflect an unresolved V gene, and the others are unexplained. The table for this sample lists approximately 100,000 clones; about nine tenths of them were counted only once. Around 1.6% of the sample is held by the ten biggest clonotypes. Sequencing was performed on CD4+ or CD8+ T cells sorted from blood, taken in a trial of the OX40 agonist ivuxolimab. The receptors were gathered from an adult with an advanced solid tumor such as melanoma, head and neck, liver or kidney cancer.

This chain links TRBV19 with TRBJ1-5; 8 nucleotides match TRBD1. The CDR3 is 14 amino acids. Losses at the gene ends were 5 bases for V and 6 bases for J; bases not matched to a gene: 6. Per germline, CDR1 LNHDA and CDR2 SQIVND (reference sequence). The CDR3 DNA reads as TGTGCCAGTAGTCCGACAGGGGCGGGTCAGCCCCAGCATTTT. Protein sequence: CASSPTGAGQPQHF.

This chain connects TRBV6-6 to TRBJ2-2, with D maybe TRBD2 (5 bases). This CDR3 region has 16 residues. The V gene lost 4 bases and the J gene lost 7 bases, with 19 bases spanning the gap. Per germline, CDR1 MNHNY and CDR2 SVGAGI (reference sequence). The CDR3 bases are TGTGCCAGCAGTTTCCAGCGCGAGGGCTTCGGCGGGGAGCTGTTTTTT. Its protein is CASSFQREGFGGELFF.

CDR3 in amino acids: CASSLVGRQGPLYEQYF. CDR3 coding DNA: TGTGCCAGCAGCTTAGTGGGCCGGCAGGGGCCCTTATACGAGCAGTACTTC. The chain couples TRBV7-8 to TRBJ2-7; a weak D match, TRBD1 (6 bases). Germline V gives CDR1 SGHVS, CDR2 FQNEAQ. The CDR3 contains 17 residues. The germline V and J ends were trimmed by 1 base and 4 bases, with 20 bases remaining between them. Drawing the rest from reference TRBV7-8 and TRBJ2-7, the complete variable domain is GAGVSQSPRYKVAKRGQDVALRCDPISGHVSLFWYQQALGQGPEFLTYFQNEAQLDKSGLPSDRFFAERPEGSVSTLKIQRTQQEDSAVYLCASSLVGRQGPLYEQYFGPGTRLTVT.

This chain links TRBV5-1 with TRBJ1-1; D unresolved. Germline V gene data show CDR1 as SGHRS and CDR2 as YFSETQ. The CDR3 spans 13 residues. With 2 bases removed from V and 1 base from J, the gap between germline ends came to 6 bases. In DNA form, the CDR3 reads TGCGCCAGCAGCTTACCCCAGAACACTGAAGCTTTCTTT. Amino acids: CASSLPQNTEAFF.

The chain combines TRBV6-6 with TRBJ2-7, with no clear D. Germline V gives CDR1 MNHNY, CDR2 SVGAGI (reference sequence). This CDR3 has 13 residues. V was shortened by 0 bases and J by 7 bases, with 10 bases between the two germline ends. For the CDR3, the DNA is TGTGCCAGCAGTTACTCGATACGGCGGGAGCAGTACTTC. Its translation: CASSYSIRREQYF.

The CDR3 sequence: CASSVPTGGVQFF. The CDR3 region has the DNA TGTGCCAGCAGCGTACCCACGGGGGGGGTACAGTTCTTC. This chain joins TRBV9 and TRBJ2-1; 8 bases are a match to TRBD2. The CDR3 sequence is 13 residues long. Germline CDR1 is SGDLS and CDR2 is YYNGEE. V shed 1 base, J shed 13 bases, and the junction held 7 bases outside the gene matches.

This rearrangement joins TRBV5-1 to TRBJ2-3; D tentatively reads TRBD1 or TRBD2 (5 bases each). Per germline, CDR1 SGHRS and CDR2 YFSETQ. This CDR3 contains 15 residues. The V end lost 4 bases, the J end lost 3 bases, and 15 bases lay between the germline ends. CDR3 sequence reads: CASSVSRGLTDTQYF. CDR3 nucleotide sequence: TGCGCCAGCAGCGTATCACGGGGCTTAACAGATACGCAGTATTTT.

CDR3 loop: CASSIDRTGLNTEAFF. CDR3 sequence (DNA): TGTGCCAGTAGTATAGATAGAACGGGGCTGAACACTGAAGCTTTCTTT. The chain couples TRBV19 to TRBJ1-1; perhaps TRBD1 as D (5 bases). Germline V gene data show CDR1 as LNHDA and CDR2 as SQIVND (reference sequence). The length of the CDR3 is 16 residues. V dropped 0 bases and J dropped 0 bases, with 11 bases sitting between them.

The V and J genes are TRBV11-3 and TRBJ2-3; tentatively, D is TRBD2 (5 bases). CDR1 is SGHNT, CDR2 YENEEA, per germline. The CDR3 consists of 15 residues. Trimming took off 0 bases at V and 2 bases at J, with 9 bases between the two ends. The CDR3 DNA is TGTGCCAGCAGCTTAGAGTTTAGCGTCACAGATACGCAGTATTTT. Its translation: CASSLEFSVTDTQYF. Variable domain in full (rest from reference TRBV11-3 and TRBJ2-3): EAGVVQSPRYKIIEKKQPVAFWCNPISGHNTLYWYLQNLGQGPELLIRYENEEAVDDSQLPKDRFSAERLKGVDSTLKIQPAELGDSAVYLCASSLEFSVTDTQYFGPGTRLTVL.

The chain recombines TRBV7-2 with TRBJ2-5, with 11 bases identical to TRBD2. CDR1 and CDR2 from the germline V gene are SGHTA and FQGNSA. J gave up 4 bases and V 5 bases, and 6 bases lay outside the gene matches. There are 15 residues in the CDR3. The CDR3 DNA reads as TGTGCCAGCAGCCAAGCAGGACTAGCGGGAGAGACCCAGTACTTC. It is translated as CASSQAGLAGETQYF.

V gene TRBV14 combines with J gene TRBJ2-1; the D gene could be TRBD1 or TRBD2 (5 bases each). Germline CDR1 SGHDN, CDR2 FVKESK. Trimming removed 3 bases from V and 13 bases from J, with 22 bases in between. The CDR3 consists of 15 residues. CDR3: CASSQDSLGPDCQFF. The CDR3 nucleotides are TGTGCCAGCAGCCAGGACTCCTTGGGGCCGGACTGCCAGTTCTTC.

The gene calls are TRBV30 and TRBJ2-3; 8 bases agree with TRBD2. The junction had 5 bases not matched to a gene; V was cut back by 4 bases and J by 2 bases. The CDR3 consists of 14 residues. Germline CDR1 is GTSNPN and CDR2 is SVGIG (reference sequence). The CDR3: CAWKLAVHTDTQYF. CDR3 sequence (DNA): TGTGCCTGGAAACTAGCGGTACACACAGATACGCAGTATTTT.

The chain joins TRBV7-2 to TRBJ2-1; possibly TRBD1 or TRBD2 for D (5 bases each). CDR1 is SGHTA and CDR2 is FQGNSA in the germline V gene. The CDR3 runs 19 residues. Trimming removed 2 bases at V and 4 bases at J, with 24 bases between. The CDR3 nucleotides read TGTGCCAGCAGCTTATTCCGGGTCAATCCCCAGGGAGTTTACAATGAGCAGTTCTTC. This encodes CASSLFRVNPQGVYNEQFF.

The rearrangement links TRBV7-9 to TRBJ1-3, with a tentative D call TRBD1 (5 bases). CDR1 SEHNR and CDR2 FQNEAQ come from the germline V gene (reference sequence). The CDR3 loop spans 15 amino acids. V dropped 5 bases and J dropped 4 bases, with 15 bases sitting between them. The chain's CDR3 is CASSRTLRTGNTIYF. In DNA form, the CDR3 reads TGTGCCAGCAGCCGGACCCTCAGGACAGGAAACACCATATATTTT.

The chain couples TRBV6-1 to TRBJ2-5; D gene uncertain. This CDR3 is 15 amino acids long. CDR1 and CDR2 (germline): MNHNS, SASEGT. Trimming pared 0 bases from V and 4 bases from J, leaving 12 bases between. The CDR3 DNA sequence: TGTGCCAGCAGTGAAGCAACCGGGCTTGGAGAGACCCAGTACTTC. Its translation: CASSEATGLGETQYF.

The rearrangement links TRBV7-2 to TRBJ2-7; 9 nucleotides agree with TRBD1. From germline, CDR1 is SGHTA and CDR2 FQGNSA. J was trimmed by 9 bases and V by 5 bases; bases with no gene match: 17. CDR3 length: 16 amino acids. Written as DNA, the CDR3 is TGTGCCAGCAGCAAAAACAACGTCCGGGACAGGGTATGGCAGTACTTC. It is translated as CASSKNNVRDRVWQYF.

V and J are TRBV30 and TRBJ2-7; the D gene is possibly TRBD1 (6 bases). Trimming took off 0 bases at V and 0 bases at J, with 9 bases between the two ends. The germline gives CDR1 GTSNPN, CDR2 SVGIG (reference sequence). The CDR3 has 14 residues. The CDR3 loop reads CAWSVQGSSYEQYF. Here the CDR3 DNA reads TGTGCCTGGAGTGTACAGGGCAGCTCCTACGAGCAGTACTTC.

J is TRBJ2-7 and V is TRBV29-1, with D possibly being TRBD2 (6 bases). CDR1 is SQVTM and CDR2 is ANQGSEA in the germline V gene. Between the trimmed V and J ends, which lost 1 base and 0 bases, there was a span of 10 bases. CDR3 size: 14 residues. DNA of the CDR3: TGCAGCGTTGAAGTTAGCGGAGGCTCCTACGAGCAGTACTTC. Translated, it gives CSVEVSGGSYEQYF.

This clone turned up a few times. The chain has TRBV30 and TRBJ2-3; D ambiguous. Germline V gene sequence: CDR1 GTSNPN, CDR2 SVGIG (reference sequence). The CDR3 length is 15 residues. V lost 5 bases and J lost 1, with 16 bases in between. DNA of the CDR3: TGTGCCTGGGGGTACGGACGGACGGGCACAGATACGCAGTATTTT. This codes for CAWGYGRTGTDTQYF.

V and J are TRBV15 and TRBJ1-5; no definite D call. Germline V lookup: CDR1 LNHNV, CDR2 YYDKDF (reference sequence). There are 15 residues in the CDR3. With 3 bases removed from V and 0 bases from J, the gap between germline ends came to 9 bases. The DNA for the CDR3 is TGTGCCACCAGCAGTTTCAAATATAGCAATCAGCCCCAGCATTTT. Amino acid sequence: CATSSFKYSNQPQHF.

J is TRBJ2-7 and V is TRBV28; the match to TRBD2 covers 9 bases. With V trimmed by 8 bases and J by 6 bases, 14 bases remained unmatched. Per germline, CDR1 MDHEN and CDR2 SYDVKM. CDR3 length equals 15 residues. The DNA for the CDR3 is TGTGCCAGCCTCGGGGCGCTAGCGGGATTTTTCGAGCAGTACTTC. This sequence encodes CASLGALAGFFEQYF. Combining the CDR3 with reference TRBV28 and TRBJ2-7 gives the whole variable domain DVKVTQSSRYLVKRTGEKVFLECVQDMDHENMFWYRQDPGLGLRLIYFSYDVKMKEKGDIPEGYSVSREKKERFSLILESASTNQTSMYLCASLGALAGFFEQYFGPGTRLTVT.